A single TCR beta chain is shown here with its context. This clonotype came up many times. No base qualities exist here, and no much larger clone lies one base off it. This sample was included in a study of T cells after yellow fever vaccination (dated by TCRdb to about 2019). The study in broad terms: The SMART-Seq v4 Ultra Low Input RNA kit was used to prepare libraries from fractions with low cell numbers. Two healthy male donors made up the cohort, one aged 18 to 30 years and the other aged 30 to 40 years. To track T-cell clones before and after primary and booster YFV17D yellow fever vaccination, bulk TCR alpha and beta repertoires were sequenced longitudinally. Bulk PBMC replicates and cell subsets were isolated from blood drawn at multiple timepoints before and after both primary and secondary immunization. The study at large found these results: A small fraction of clonotypes appeared in both the CD4 and CD8 compartments, likely as a result of convergent recombination. Only two donors were included in the study, so the extent to which the findings can be generalized is limited. The secondary T-cell response was weaker than the primary response but faster, peaking on day 5 instead of day 15. Computational filtering was needed because FACS-sorted repertoires could contain abundant contaminating clonotypes from the bulk population. After the booster, most clones that had expanded after primary vaccination were detected again (almost 97% of CD4 and more than 85% of CD8), suggesting broad maintenance of memory.

TCR cDNA was synthesized by 5'RACE template switching, through which a universal primer site and unique molecular identifiers were introduced. Priming of cDNA synthesis was performed from both the TCR alpha and TCR beta constant segments. Library amplification used two PCR steps, and the second PCR step added sample barcodes and sequencing adapters. Sequencing of libraries was performed on Illumina HiSeq 2500 (2x100 bp) or NovaSeq (2x150 bp). The original methods were these. Demultiplexing of reads and collapsing into UMI consensus sequences were performed with MIGEC, and V(D)J alignment was carried out with MiXCR. Vaccine-responding clonotypes were identified with edgeR using replicate PBMC samples, with FDR below 0.01 and a log2 fold change above 5 up to day 15 being required. Bulk clonotypes were assigned CD4 or CD8 identity according to which sequenced CD4 or CD8 repertoire held them at higher abundance. NS4B-specific clonotypes were defined as those at least 10-fold enriched in dextramer-positive over dextramer-negative fractions; CD4-biased clonotypes were excluded. TCRdb reprocessing: public reads trimmed at Q25 with fastp, clones called with MiXCR, in-frame beta chains kept. All rows with the same CDR3 protein become a single entry with the most common DNA and genes. In this record, the V and J calls reflect TCRdb's handling and not the investigators' own analysis. The sample yields about 45,000 distinct CDR3 sequences; about 6.8% were counted once. The ten top clones hold 15% of the sample.

The sample's treatment or condition label is to be understood as: live attenuated yellow fever vaccine strain. A standard Ficoll-Paque protocol was used to isolate PBMCs from peripheral blood. With anti-CD3 and anti-CD8 staining plus a dextramer loaded with the yellow fever NS4B epitope peptide, the researchers sorted epitope-specific CD8 T cells. TriZol was used to extract RNA from bulk PBMCs, CD4 and CD8 fractions, and dextramer-positive and dextramer-negative fractions. Relative to germline, V is 4 bases shorter and J is 4 bases shorter, with 13 bases between their ends. According to the germline V gene, CDR1 reads MNHEY and CDR2 reads SVGAGI. The CDR3 measures 14 amino acids from cysteine to phenylalanine. Just CDR3 DNA is preserved here, 42 bases in frame from base 1.

The chain was built from TRBV6-5 and TRBJ2-5, with no D gene named confidently. The TCR comes from a young man who received the YFV17D yellow fever vaccine. The sequences come from CD8+ T cells not binding an NS4B(214-222) dextramer, sorted from PBMCs, collected 45 days after the yellow fever booster vaccination. The sample's cell subset or site, from its label and the paper: NS4B epitope dextramer-negative CD8 T cells. DNA sequence: TGTGCCAGCAGTTGGCTTGTAGCACGAGAGACCCAGTACTTC. Its translation is CASSWLVARETQYF.